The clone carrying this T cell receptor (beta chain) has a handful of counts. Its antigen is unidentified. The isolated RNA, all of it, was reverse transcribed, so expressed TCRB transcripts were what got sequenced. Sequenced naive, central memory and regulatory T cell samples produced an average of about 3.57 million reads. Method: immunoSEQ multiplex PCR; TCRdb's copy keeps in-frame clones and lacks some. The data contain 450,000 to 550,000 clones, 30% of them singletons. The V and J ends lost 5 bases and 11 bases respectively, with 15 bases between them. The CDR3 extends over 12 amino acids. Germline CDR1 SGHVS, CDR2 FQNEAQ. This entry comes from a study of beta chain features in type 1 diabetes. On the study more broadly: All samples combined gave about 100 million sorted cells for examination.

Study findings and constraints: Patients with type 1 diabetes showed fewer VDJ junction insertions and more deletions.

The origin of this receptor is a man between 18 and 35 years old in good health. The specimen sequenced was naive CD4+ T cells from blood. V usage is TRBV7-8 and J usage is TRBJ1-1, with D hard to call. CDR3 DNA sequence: TGTGCCAGCAGCGTACTTGGGAAAGAGGCTTTCTTT. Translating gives CASSVLGKEAFF.